This T cell receptor beta chain was recovered during a study of T-cell memory formation after mild COVID-19. This clonotype was seen more than once but under ten times. Its antigen remains unidentified. The junction differs from germline at one of its ends, possibly a read error. General study findings and limits: The study found balanced CD4/CD8 in clones contracting day 15 to 85 and a CD4+ lean in later expanders.

UMIs and sample barcodes were carried by the TCR alpha and TCR beta cDNA libraries that 5'RACE produced using constant-segment primers. Using its own MiXCR run on the 5' RACE reads, TCRdb lists one record per CDR3 protein. The table records a few hundred thousand distinct CDR3 sequences, 20% to 25% of them present only once. The germline V gene encodes CDR1 SSHAT and CDR2 FNYEAQ (reference sequence). This CDR3 contains 13 residues. The TCR originated in a man aged 18 to 29 who had mild COVID-19 (a few samples of this study predate the infection). Cell type and time point are not known. The rearrangement joins TRBV7-7 to TRBJ2-1, with D hard to call. The specimen was PBMCs or a T cell subset sorted from them (not recorded which). The CDR3 reads CASSQDSYNEQFF. DNA for the CDR3: TGTGCTAGCAGCCAAGACTCCTACAATGAGCAGTTCTTC.